This section outlines one T cell receptor beta chain sequence together with its context. Its antigen is currently not known. Base qualities are not at hand, and no much larger clone is one base apart. This sample is drawn from a study of OX40 agonist ivuxolimab in advanced cancers. About the investigation overall: Ivuxolimab was a fully human IgG2 agonistic monoclonal antibody targeting the costimulatory receptor OX40 (CD134). Of the 50 or so patients in dose escalation, around 20 had hepatocellular carcinoma, some 15 had melanoma, 9 had renal cell carcinoma and 9 had head and neck cancer. The paper describes the monotherapy dose-escalation part (N = 52 patients) of the phase I trial of ivuxolimab. The dose-escalation cohort was 80% to 90% male with a mean age of about 60 years, ranging from about 20 to 80. Intravenous ivuxolimab was administered to patients every 2 weeks at six dose levels: 0.01, 0.1, 0.3, 1.5, 3 and 10 mg/kg. Peripheral TCRbeta sequencing aimed to test whether ivuxolimab altered TCR sequence diversity and caused clonal T-cell expansion. Three dose-escalation patients achieved partial responses, one with hepatocellular carcinoma and two with cutaneous melanoma. Prior anti-PD-1, anti-PD-L1 or anti-CTLA-4 therapy was permitted, and about two fifths of dose-escalation patients had received checkpoint inhibitors.

CDR1 and CDR2, looked up from the germline V gene, are MDHEN and SYDVKM. V gives up 5 bases and J gives up 0 bases, and the segment between their germline ends measures 14 bases. Inclusive of the bounding cysteine and phenylalanine, the CDR3 is 16 residues long. The CDR3 DNA has 48 bases and is translated from base 1. Patients with a history of autoimmune disease or receiving systemic immunosuppression were excluded from the trial. In every dose cohort, peripheral blood was drawn for TCR sequencing at baseline, cycle 4 day 1, and cycle 7 day 1. Samples were obtained from an open-label, multicenter, first-in-human phase I dose-escalation trial of ivuxolimab. Adults with locally advanced or metastatic head and neck squamous cell, hepatocellular, melanoma or renal cell carcinoma were enrolled in the trial. Before TCR sequencing, CD4+ T cells and CD8+ T cells were sorted from peripheral blood as separate populations.

The study at large found these results: The antigen specificity of the peripheral T cells that underwent clonal expansion was not determined. In the 0.1-3.0 mg/kg groups, partial responders were among the patients with the lowest normalized peripheral clonal expansion, particularly in CD8+ T cells. Low levels of normalized T-cell clonal expansion were also seen in some patients who did not respond. After ivuxolimab, CD8+ T cells had more expanded clones than CD4+ T cells on average. At doses of 0.1 to 3.0 mg/kg, clonal expansion of both CD4+ and CD8+ blood T cells was observed from baseline to week 6.

To sequence the TCRbeta CDR3 region, genomic DNA was isolated from the sorted cells. TCRbeta CDR3 regions were sequenced using the immunoSEQ Assay. In TCRdb, the immuneACCESS table is reduced to in-frame sequences with V and J assigned. These tables do not hold every clone; where another copy was compared, an unresolved V gene accounts for under half, and the others remain unexplained. Recorded for this sample are about 72,000 clones; 90% to 95% of them occurred a single time. The biggest ten clones account for less than 6% of the sample. The TCR originated in an adult with an advanced solid tumor such as melanoma, head and neck, liver or kidney cancer. Rearrangement joined TRBV28 to TRBJ1-3; the D gene identity is not certain. This material consisted of CD4+ or CD8+ T cells sorted from blood, taken in a trial of the OX40 agonist ivuxolimab. CDR3 protein: CASSPSGLDSGNTIYF. The DNA sequence is given as TGTGCCAGCAGTCCATCGGGCCTCGACTCTGGAAACACCATATATTTT.